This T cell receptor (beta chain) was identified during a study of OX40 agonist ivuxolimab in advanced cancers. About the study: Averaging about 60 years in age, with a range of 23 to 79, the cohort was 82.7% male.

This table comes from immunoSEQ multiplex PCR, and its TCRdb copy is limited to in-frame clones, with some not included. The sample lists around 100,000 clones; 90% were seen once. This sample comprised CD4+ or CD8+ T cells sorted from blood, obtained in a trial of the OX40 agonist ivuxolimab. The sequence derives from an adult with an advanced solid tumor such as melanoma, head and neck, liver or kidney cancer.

The CDR3 nucleotides are TGTGCCTGGAGTGAGGGGTCAGGGGGCGTGGAGACCCAGTACTTC. Protein sequence: CAWSEGSGGVETQYF. The J gene is TRBJ2-5, the V gene TRBV30; 8 bases agree with TRBD1. The V segment lost 1 base and the J segment 5 bases; nucleotides outside the gene matches: 9. The CDR3 spans 15 residues. Germline V gene lookup returns CDR1 GTSNPN and CDR2 SVGIG (reference sequence).